This TCR beta chain stems from a study of cytomegalovirus exposure and HLA in healthy donors. The CDR3 sequence is 14 residues long. Germline-derived CDR1 and CDR2 are SGHRS and YFSETQ. Primers: 60 Vbeta forward and 13 Jbeta reverse. The table came from immunoSEQ multiplex PCR; TCRdb's copy has only in-frame clones and leaves some out. The table records about 180,000 clones, roughly four fifths of them present only once. Study-level points and caveats: Earlier results showed most TCR beta V segments being productive about 87% or about 30% of the time. Rarity marked most TCR sequences, yet some public TCRs occurred in many donors.

A word on this clone: Its antigen is not known. Germline and junction disagree at one end, which may indicate a read error.

This clonotype was obtained from a male donor in good health and CMV-seronegative. The chain is built from TRBV5-1 and TRBJ2-1; 11 bases are shared with TRBD1. The source material was PBMCs. This CDR3 is CASSVGQGGDEQLF. For the CDR3, the DNA is TGCGCCAGCAGCGTGGGACAGGGGGGTGATGAGCAGCTCTTC.